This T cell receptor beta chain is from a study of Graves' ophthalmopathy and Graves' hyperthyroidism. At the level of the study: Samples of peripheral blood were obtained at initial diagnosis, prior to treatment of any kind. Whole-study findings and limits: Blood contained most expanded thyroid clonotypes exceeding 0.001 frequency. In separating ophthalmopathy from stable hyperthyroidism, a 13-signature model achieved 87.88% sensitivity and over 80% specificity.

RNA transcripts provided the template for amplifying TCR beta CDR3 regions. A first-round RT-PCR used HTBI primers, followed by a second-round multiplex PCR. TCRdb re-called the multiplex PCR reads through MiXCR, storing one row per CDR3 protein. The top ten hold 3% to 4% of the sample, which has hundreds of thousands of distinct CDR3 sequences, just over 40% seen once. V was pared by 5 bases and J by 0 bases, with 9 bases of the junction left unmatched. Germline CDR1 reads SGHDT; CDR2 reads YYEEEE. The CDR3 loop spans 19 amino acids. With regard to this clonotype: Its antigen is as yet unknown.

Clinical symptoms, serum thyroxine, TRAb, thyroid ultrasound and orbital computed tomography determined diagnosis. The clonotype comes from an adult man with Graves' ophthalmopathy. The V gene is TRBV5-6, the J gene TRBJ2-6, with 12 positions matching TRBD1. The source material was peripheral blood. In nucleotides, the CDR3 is TGTGCCAGCAGTCCCGGGACAGGGGGCCTAATCTCTGGGGCCAACGTCCTGACTTTC. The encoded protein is CASSPGTGGLISGANVLTF.